This T cell receptor (beta chain) was documented in a study of T cell responses to AZD1222 COVID-19 vaccine. Looking at the study overall: Recipients boosted at about 4 weeks or about 12 weeks are pooled.

As for this clone: Its antigen is not identified.

Study findings and constraints: Among AZD1222 vaccinees, only 6 or 7 were seropositive at baseline. Repertoires in all cases were sampled only once the peak T cell response had passed. Females outnumbered males among donors, who were mostly white British; clonal diversity was possibly underestimated.

The CDR3 runs 15 residues. Looked up from germline, CDR1 is MNHNS and CDR2 is SASEGT. V dropped 0 bases and J dropped 4 bases, with 12 bases sitting between them. Generated by immunoSEQ multiplex PCR, the TCRdb table keeps only in-frame clones and is missing some. The sample carries 140,000 or so clones, approximately 86% recorded once. This clonotype was sampled from an adult in good health. Sample: peripheral blood, taken on day 0 of AZD1222 vaccination. V is TRBV6-1 and J is TRBJ1-1, with D perhaps TRBD1 (6 bases). CDR3 sequence (DNA): TGTGCCAGCAGTGAAGCAGGGGCAGGGGCCACTGAAGCTTTCTTT. This codes for CASSEAGAGATEAFF.